The 27 T cell receptor beta chains below were found in one sample sequenced in a study of technical replicates of blood from a few donors listed by TCRdb under 2017. Libraries were built with the immunoSEQ multiplex PCR assay. Entries here come from immuneACCESS through TCRdb and include only in-frame sequences with V and J called. Some clones fail to appear in such tables; in the studies checked, an unresolved V gene covers under half of the shortfall, and the cause of the remainder is unknown. This sample lists around 60,000 clones; over 90% were detected once. Clones ranked in the top ten supply more than 3.5% of the sample. The sample was PBMCs. Receptors were obtained from a human donor in good health. Some clones in this sample may be carry-over from other donors' samples.

The chain employs TRBV5-6 and TRBJ1-2; D is ambiguous. CDR1 is SGHDT and CDR2 is YYEEEE in the germline V gene. V was pared by 0 bases and J by 3 bases, with 6 bases between. CDR3 length: 13 residues. In DNA form, the CDR3 reads TGTGCCAGCAGCTTGGTCATAGACTATGGCTACACCTTC. This codes for CASSLVIDYGYTF. Complete variable domain (other parts from reference TRBV5-6 and TRBJ1-2): DAGVTQSPTHLIKTRGQQVTLRCSPKSGHDTVSWYQQALGQGPQFIFQYYEEEERQRGNFPDRFSGHQFPNYSSELNVNALLLGDSALYLCASSLVIDYGYTFGSGTRLTVV.

The CDR3 DNA is TGTGCCAGCAGCTTAGGCAGGGCCTATGGCTACACCTTC. Translated: CASSLGRAYGYTF. V gene TRBV7-3 combines with J gene TRBJ1-2; possibly TRBD1 for D (5 bases). Germline V gives CDR1 SGHTA, CDR2 FQGTGA. There are 13 residues in the CDR3. The V end was cut by 2 bases, the J end by 4 bases, with 8 bases between.

This chain links TRBV11-2 with TRBJ1-3; D is unclear. V was trimmed by 4 bases and J by 4 bases, leaving 11 bases between them. Germline loops: CDR1 SGHAT, CDR2 FQNNGV. The CDR3 extends over 14 amino acids. The CDR3 DNA reads TGTGCCAGCAGCTCTCTAGGACTGGGAAACACCATATATTTT. Protein product: CASSSLGLGNTIYF. Variable domain in full (rest from reference TRBV11-2 and TRBJ1-3): EAGVAQSPRYKIIEKRQSVAFWCNPISGHATLYWYQQILGQGPKLLIQFQNNGVVDDSQLPKDRFSAERLKGVDSTLKIQPAKLEDSAVYLCASSSLGLGNTIYFGEGSWLTVV.

CDR3 loop: CASSPNQPGQGSEQYF. The CDR3 DNA reads TGTGCCAGTAGTCCCAACCAGCCGGGACAGGGGTCCGAGCAGTACTTC. The chain combines TRBV19 with TRBJ2-7; 10 bases are a match to TRBD1. Germline CDR1 is LNHDA and CDR2 is SQIVND (reference sequence). This CDR3 is 16 amino acids long. With V trimmed by 5 bases and J by 6 bases, 13 bases remained unmatched.

This clone appeared once. The V and J genes are TRBV15 and TRBJ2-3; TRBD1 matches 9 bases. V lost 1 base to trimming and J lost 3 bases; unmatched junction nucleotides: 5. Germline-derived CDR1 and CDR2 are LNHNV and YYDKDF (reference sequence). The CDR3 consists of 16 residues. CDR3 amino acids: CATSRVGQGRTDTQYF. The CDR3 DNA reads as TGTGCCACCAGCAGAGTGGGACAGGGCAGGACAGATACGCAGTATTTT.

The V gene is TRBV6-1, the J gene TRBJ2-2, with D unclear. Trimming pared 7 bases from V and 2 bases from J, leaving 5 bases between. The CDR3 spans 12 residues. CDR1 and CDR2 from the germline V gene are MNHNS and SASEGT. The CDR3 spells CASTINTGELFF. CDR3 nucleotide sequence: TGTGCCAGCACCATCAACACCGGGGAGCTGTTTTTT.

V usage is TRBV5-1 and J usage is TRBJ2-7, with D tentatively TRBD2 (6 bases). The germline V gene encodes CDR1 SGHRS and CDR2 YFSETQ. The CDR3 is made up of 14 amino acids. Trimming pared 3 bases from V and 0 bases from J, leaving 10 bases between. CDR3 sequence reads: CASSSDGSSYEQYF. The CDR3 bases are TGCGCCAGCAGCTCGGACGGGAGCTCCTACGAGCAGTACTTC.

The chain carries TRBV18 and TRBJ1-2; the match to TRBD1 covers 9 bases. V shed 6 bases and J 7 bases; nucleotides not matched to a gene: 6. This CDR3 spans 13 amino acids. The germline CDR1 and CDR2 sequences are KGHSH and LQKENI. The DNA of the CDR3 is TGTGCCAGCTCCCTGGGACAGGGCTCTGGCTACACCTTC. Its translation: CASSLGQGSGYTF.

The V call is TRBV6-1, the J call TRBJ1-1; tentative D call: TRBD1 (6 bases). Germline assignment: CDR1 MNHNS and CDR2 SASEGT. The V and J ends lost 9 bases and 0 bases respectively, with 14 bases between them. The CDR3 is 14 amino acids. This CDR3 is CASHTQGVNTEAFF. The CDR3 coding sequence is TGTGCCAGTCATACACAGGGAGTGAACACTGAAGCTTTCTTT.

The V gene is TRBV13, the J gene TRBJ2-5; TRBD1 matches 10 bases. Looked up from germline, CDR1 is PRHDT and CDR2 is FYEKMQ (reference sequence). The CDR3 runs to 15 residues. The V gene end was trimmed by 3 bases and the J gene end by 5 bases; junction bases not matched to a gene: 6. In nucleotides, the CDR3 is TGTGCCAGCAGCTTCAAGACAGGGGGCTATGAGACCCAGTACTTC. It specifies CASSFKTGGYETQYF.

This sequence joins TRBV7-9 and TRBJ2-1, with 10 bases lining up with TRBD2. The germline V gene has CDR1 SEHNR and CDR2 FQNEAQ (reference sequence). The ends lost 3 bases at V and 0 bases at J; junction bases unmatched: 2. CDR3 length: 16 amino acids. For the CDR3, the DNA is TGTGCCAGCAGCTTCGCTAGCGGGGGCTCCTACAATGAGCAGTTCTTC. This encodes CASSFASGGSYNEQFF.

This chain connects TRBV30 to TRBJ2-3; D is ambiguous. The germline gives CDR1 GTSNPN, CDR2 SVGIG (reference sequence). V shed 0 bases and J shed 8 bases, with 12 bases lying between them. The CDR3 is 13 amino acids. For the CDR3, the DNA is TGTGCCTGGAGTGTACCAGGTTCAGGTACGCAGTATTTT. This codes for CAWSVPGSGTQYF. Full variable domain (rest looked up from reference TRBV30 and TRBJ2-3): SQTIHQWPATLVQPVGSPLSLECTVEGTSNPNLYWYRQAAGRGLQLLFYSVGIGQISSEVPQNLSASRPQDRQFILSSKKLLLSDSGFYLCAWSVPGSGTQYFGPGTRLTVL.

The chain employs TRBV19 and TRBJ2-2; 11 positions match TRBD2. Germline trimming cut 3 bases from V and 5 bases from J; bases unmatched to any gene: 8. Per germline, CDR1 LNHDA and CDR2 SQIVND (reference sequence). This CDR3 comprises 17 residues. This CDR3 reads CASSMSSGGRRTGELFF. The CDR3 DNA follows: TGTGCCAGTAGTATGTCTAGCGGGGGGCGGAGGACCGGGGAGCTGTTTTTT.

The chain has TRBV5-6 and TRBJ2-7, with TRBD1 matching 9 bases. Germline lookup yields CDR1 SGHDT and CDR2 YYEEEE. The V and J ends lost 6 bases and 3 bases, in that order; junction bases with no gene match: 7. The CDR3 covers 14 residues. The CDR3 DNA reads as TGTGCCAGCAACACCGGGACAGGGAGCTACGAGCAGTACTTC. Protein: CASNTGTGSYEQYF.

The chain couples TRBV29-1 to TRBJ2-3, with 9 positions matching TRBD1. J gave up 6 bases and V 0 bases, and 7 bases lay outside the gene matches. The CDR3 has 15 residues. CDR1 is SQVTM, CDR2 ANQGSEA, per germline. In DNA form, the CDR3 reads TGCAGCGTTGAAGATCGGAGGACAGGGGCGGATACGCAGTATTTT. It encodes CSVEDRRTGADTQYF.

The J gene is TRBJ2-5, the V gene TRBV5-5, with D unclear. The V gene lost 3 bases and the J gene lost 5 bases, with 20 bases spanning the gap. Looked up from germline, CDR1 is SGHKS and CDR2 is YYEKEE (reference sequence). CDR3 length: 16 amino acids. CDR3 in amino acids: CASSYDPARIGETQYF. CDR3 nucleotides: TGTGCCAGCAGCTACGACCCGGCGCGGATTGGGGAGACCCAGTACTTC. Variable domain in full (rest from reference TRBV5-5 and TRBJ2-5): DAGVTQSPTHLIKTRGQQVTLRCSPISGHKSVSWYQQVLGQGPQFIFQYYEKEERGRGNFPDRFSARQFPNYSSELNVNALLLGDSALYLCASSYDPARIGETQYFGPGTRLLVL.

The chain uses TRBV19 and TRBJ1-1; 9 nucleotides agree with TRBD1. Unmatched junction bases numbered 9, after V lost 7 bases and J lost 6 bases. Germline V gene sequence: CDR1 LNHDA, CDR2 SQIVND (reference sequence). CDR3 length: 14 amino acids. In nucleotides, the CDR3 is TGTGCCAGTACCAGAGGGGACAGGGACTCTGAAGCTTTCTTT. It yields the protein CASTRGDRDSEAFF.

The CDR3 bases are TGTGCCAGCAGCTTAGGGGGACTAGCGGCCCGGGAGACCCAGTACTTC. Translated, it gives CASSLGGLAARETQYF. The rearrangement uses TRBV7-2 and TRBJ2-5; 11 nucleotides line up with TRBD2. Germline values: CDR1 SGHTA, CDR2 FQGNSA. The CDR3 has 16 amino acids. V trimming: 1 base; J trimming: 5 bases; junction bases outside the gene matches: 6.

The rearrangement joins TRBV19 to TRBJ2-5; TRBD2 matches at 8 bases. Germline CDR1 and CDR2: LNHDA and SQIVND (reference sequence). Trimming took 4 bases from V and 3 from J; bases not matched to a gene: 7. CDR3 length: 15 residues. CDR3 residues: CASSRAGGGEETQYF. In nucleotides, the CDR3 is TGTGCCAGTAGTAGGGCGGGAGGCGGGGAAGAGACCCAGTACTTC.

J is TRBJ2-7 and V is TRBV30; maybe TRBD2 (6 bases). This CDR3 comprises 13 residues. Germline V gene sequence: CDR1 GTSNPN, CDR2 SVGIG (reference sequence). Trimming took off 1 base at V and 3 bases at J, with 10 bases between the two ends. The CDR3 loop reads CAWSEGLVYEQYF. The CDR3, as DNA: TGTGCCTGGAGTGAGGGACTCGTCTACGAGCAGTACTTC.

V is TRBV18 and J is TRBJ1-1, with a possible D match to TRBD1 (5 bases). Trimming cost V 6 bases and J 5 bases, with 13 bases left between them. The CDR3 extends over 13 amino acids. Germline lookup yields CDR1 KGHSH and CDR2 LQKENI. For the CDR3, the DNA is TGTGCCAGCTCCCGGGGGGAGGGGACTGAAGCTTTCTTT. This sequence encodes CASSRGEGTEAFF.

The chain joins TRBV29-1 to TRBJ1-1, with D uncertain. V lost 4 bases, J lost 1 base, and 7 bases lay in between. The germline gives CDR1 SQVTM, CDR2 ANQGSEA. CDR3 length equals 12 residues. The CDR3 DNA follows: TGCAGCGTTGGTGGCAGGAACACTGAAGCTTTCTTT. This encodes CSVGGRNTEAFF. The complete variable domain, with remaining parts taken from reference TRBV29-1 and TRBJ1-1, reads SAVISQKPSRDICQRGTSLTIQCQVDSQVTMMFWYRQQPGQSLTLIATANQGSEATYESGFVIDKFPISRPNLTFSTLTVSNMSPEDSSIYLCSVGGRNTEAFFGQGTRLTVV.

V is TRBV5-1 and J is TRBJ2-3, with 8 bases that match TRBD2. Losses at the gene ends were 0 bases for V and 2 bases for J; bases not matched to a gene: 8. This CDR3 comprises 17 residues. Germline CDR1 and CDR2: SGHRS and YFSETQ. In nucleotides, the CDR3 is TGCGCCAGCAGCTTGGTATGGGCGGGGGGCCTCACAGATACGCAGTATTTT. Translated, it gives CASSLVWAGGLTDTQYF.

This clone appeared once. The chain carries TRBV18 and TRBJ1-1; 7 bases agree with TRBD1. With 4 bases clipped from V and 0 bases from J, the junction kept 8 bases outside the gene matches. CDR1 is KGHSH, CDR2 LQKENI, per germline. The CDR3 runs to 16 residues. CDR3 in amino acids: CASSQSRTGLNTEAFF. The CDR3 DNA is TGTGCCAGCTCACAGTCGAGGACAGGCTTGAACACTGAAGCTTTCTTT.

This chain joins TRBV7-2 and TRBJ2-6; 7 bases match TRBD1. The germline V gene has CDR1 SGHTA and CDR2 FQGNSA. Unmatched junction bases numbered 17, after V lost 5 bases and J lost 4 bases. This CDR3 spans 19 amino acids. The chain's CDR3 is CASSDLDRRILSGANVLTF. CDR3 sequence (DNA): TGTGCCAGCAGCGATTTGGACAGGCGAATTTTGTCCGGGGCCAACGTCCTGACTTTC.

In this sample, this clone turned up a few times. The V gene is TRBV6-5, the J gene TRBJ2-3; maybe TRBD2 (7 bases). CDR1 is MNHEY, CDR2 SVGAGI, per germline. The CDR3 runs to 15 residues. V was shortened by 7 bases and J by 6 bases, with 20 bases between the two germline ends. The DNA of the CDR3 is TGTGCCAGCAAAGTTAGAACCGGGGGGCGGGATACGCAGTATTTT. Translated, it gives CASKVRTGGRDTQYF.

This rearrangement joins TRBV7-8 to TRBJ2-7; the match to TRBD2 covers 7 bases. Per the germline V gene, CDR1 is SGHVS and CDR2 is FQNEAQ. CDR3 length equals 13 residues. Unmatched junction bases numbered 12, after V lost 5 bases and J lost 11 bases. The CDR3 is CASSAPGGLGEYF. Written as DNA, the CDR3 is TGTGCCAGCAGCGCCCCGGGGGGTTTAGGGGAGTACTTC.